This T cell receptor beta chain comes out of a study of regulatory T cells in long-lasting Graves disease. Arm-PCR of CDR3 regions and iRepertoire HTBI primers were used to build TCR beta libraries. Each CDR3 protein gets one entry after TCRdb re-called the multiplex PCR reads with MiXCR. The sample holds 400,000 or so distinct CDR3 sequences; about 20% are singletons and the top ten take about a quarter. This clonotype turned up a few times. The antigen is not known. Time point here: persistent/refractory GD, antithyroid drugs over 5 years with positive TRAb. RNA isolated from PBMCs was used to make the TCR library. Graves' disease diagnoses followed American Thyroid Association guidelines. The patients were enrolled through endocrinology in Xi'an, China. Whole-study findings and limits: Having only a small sample size may have limited accuracy. Public clonotype sharing was higher in persistent than newly diagnosed patients.

The germline V gene encodes CDR1 SQVTM and CDR2 ANQGSEA. The CDR3 consists of 14 residues. With 0 bases removed from V and 1 base from J, the gap between germline ends came to 10 bases. The source is a female donor with Graves disease. Sequenced material: peripheral blood mononuclear cells (PBMCs), taken when the disease was refractory, from a patient treated with antithyroid drugs. This chain joins TRBV29-1 and TRBJ2-7; D is uncertain. The CDR3 loop is CSVEDPGSSYEQYF. CDR3 bases: TGCAGCGTTGAAGATCCGGGCAGTTCCTACGAGCAGTACTTC.